The 3 T cell receptor beta chains reported below all come from one sample, sequenced in a study of CD8+CD57+ T cells in acquired aplastic anemia. The template for TCR beta VDJ and CDR3 sequence profiling was genomic DNA. MiXCR, applied by TCRdb to the reads, yields one record per CDR3 protein. The sample yields about 190,000 distinct CDR3 sequences, roughly half seen once. The specimen was sorted CD4+, CD8+, or CD8+CD57+ T cells (not recorded which) from PBMCs. The receptors were gathered from a human donor in good health, serving as a control.

This clonotype was found many times. The rearrangement joins TRBV10-3 to TRBJ1-2; D not certain. Germline CDR1 and CDR2: ENHRY and SYGVKD. With 5 bases removed from V and 4 bases from J, the gap between germline ends came to 11 bases. CDR3 length: 13 amino acids. As DNA, the CDR3 is TGTGCCATCAGTCCGGACGGGCTCTATGGCTACACCTTC. Protein sequence: CAISPDGLYGYTF.

V is TRBV29-1 and J is TRBJ2-7; 12 bases are shared with TRBD1. This CDR3 spans 16 amino acids. CDR1 SQVTM and CDR2 ANQGSEA come from the germline V gene. V shed 0 bases, J shed 4 bases, and the junction held 7 bases outside the gene matches. CDR3 loop: CSVEDDGTGGGYEQYF. CDR3 bases: TGCAGCGTTGAAGATGACGGGACAGGGGGCGGGTACGAGCAGTACTTC.

This clonotype showed up many times. The J gene is TRBJ1-5, the V gene TRBV7-9; D might be TRBD1 (5 bases). The germline gives CDR1 SEHNR, CDR2 FQNEAQ (reference sequence). The CDR3 runs 14 residues. With 0 bases removed from V and 11 bases from J, the gap between germline ends came to 14 bases. For the CDR3, the DNA is TGTGCCAGCAGCTTAGCTTCGCCGCGGGGGACCCAGCATTTT. It specifies CASSLASPRGTQHF.